The clone carrying this TCR beta chain was seen repeatedly, ten times or more. As yet, its antigen is unknown. Patients affected by ophthalmopathy presented a Clinical Activity Score of at least 3, a NOSPECS grade of at least 4, and disease duration below 3 months. Uncontrolled infection, other autoimmune disease, pregnancy or lactation excluded patients. CDR1 and CDR2 (germline): SNHLY, FYNNEI. The CDR3 has 15 residues. Trimming removed 1 base from V and 4 bases from J, with 11 bases in between. This specimen belongs to a study of T cells in Graves' hyperthyroidism and ophthalmopathy. TCR beta CDR3 sequences were amplified from RNA transcripts. TCR CDR3 regions were first amplified by RT-PCR with HTBI primers. TCRdb recomputed calls from the multiplex PCR reads with MiXCR, one row per CDR3 protein. The sample lists fewer than 650,000 distinct CDR3 sequences; 12% to 15% were seen once. Study-level results: Ophthalmopathy was told apart from stable hyperthyroidism by a 13 V-J model. The blood repertoire included most of the expanded thyroid clonotypes above 0.001.

The chain carries TRBV2 and TRBJ1-5; D gene ambiguous. This sequence was found in a woman aged 18-29 years with Graves' ophthalmopathy. Material: blood. In DNA, the CDR3 is TGTGCCAGCAGTGAAGTCTTGGGGATTAATCAGCCCCAGCATTTT. It is translated as CASSEVLGINQPQHF.